The T cell receptor beta chain described here comes from a study of T-cell memory formation after mild COVID-19 (dated by TCRdb to the early 2020s). Looking at the study overall: TCR sequence clusters from the two donors were found to be largely donor specific. The cohort comprised two young, previously healthy adult volunteers, one female and one male. In two donors, T-cell clones that expanded and contracted after mild COVID-19 were followed by sequencing TCRalpha and TCRbeta repertoires longitudinally. What the work shows at the level of the full study, not this receptor alone: From day 15 to 85, contracting clones showed balanced CD4/CD8 phenotypes, whereas a second wave of clones that expanded from day 15 to 37 leaned towards CD4+. Some responding clones were detected in pre-infection memory, suggesting pre-existing cross-reactive memory T cells joined the SARS-CoV-2 response. Contracting CD4+ clones were found mainly in CM and EM memory subsets, while CD8+ clones were enriched in EMRA. The study included only a couple of mild cases, and larger cohorts that include severe cases with pre-infection samples were judged to be necessary. Whether the second-wave clones peaking on day 37 were SARS-CoV-2 specific was not confirmed.

Ficoll-Paque density gradient centrifugation was used to isolate PBMCs. This clonotype was picked up a small number of times. Which antigen it targets is not known. No much larger clone exists at a distance of one base, and base qualities are not known. Trimming costs V 8 bases and J 7 bases, and their ends lie 24 bases apart. From the cysteine through the phenylalanine, the CDR3 covers 16 amino acids. The CDR3 DNA has 48 bases and is translated from base 1. The germline V gene sets CDR1 to SNHLY and CDR2 to FYNNEI. TCRdb names Illumina NovaSeq 6000 as the instrument used. TCRalpha and TCRbeta cDNA libraries were constructed by 5'RACE with constant-segment primers, with sample barcodes and unique molecular identifiers being introduced. RNA was extracted from every sample with Trizol reagent. Library amplification was performed in two PCR steps, and a second sample barcode and Illumina TruSeq adapters were introduced in the second step. Sequencing of the libraries was done on an Illumina NovaSeq, producing 2 x 150 bp paired-end reads. Per the original workflow: Demultiplexing of reads and collapsing into UMI-guided consensus sequences were performed with migec v1.2.7. Using mixcr v2.1.11, the UMI consensuses were aligned to TRA and TRB V and J templates and assembled into clonotypes. A clonotype was counted as expanded or contracted only if both edgeR and NoisET called the change significant, with noise models trained on biological replicates. For edgeR calls, the thresholds were a false discovery rate-adjusted p below 0.01 and a log2 fold-change of 1. As an exploratory analysis of dynamics, PCA with hierarchical clustering was applied to max-normalized trajectories of the 1000 most abundant clonotypes. Separately sequenced CD4+ and CD8+ repertoires were used to assign the CD4 or CD8 phenotype of responding clones. TCRdb applied fastp at Q25 and MiXCR to the public reads, then kept only in-frame beta chains. Each CDR3 protein gets just one entry, which takes the most common genes and DNA from the rows behind it. In this record, the V and J calls reflect TCRdb's handling and not the investigators' own analysis. Within this sample are roughly 150,000 distinct CDR3 sequences, with around 15% of them counted one time only. The ten largest clones capture roughly 28% of the sample.

Sequenced input: PBMCs or a T cell subset sorted from them (not recorded which). The V gene is TRBV2 and the J gene is TRBJ2-1; the D call is possibly TRBD1 or TRBD2, each sharing 6 bases. This clonotype was sampled from an adult woman who had mild COVID-19 (a few samples of this study predate the infection). The sample titles of this study are shuffled in the database, so cell type and time point are left out; the donor was told from shared clones. The DNA sequence is as follows: TGTGCCAGCCCCCCTCGGGGGCATGGGGCGGTAAATGAGCAGTTCTTC. The encoded protein is CASPPRGHGAVNEQFF.